A single sample is the source of the 27 T cell receptor beta chains below, sequenced in a study of blood T cell repertoires in COVID-19. Sequencing was performed with immunoSEQ multiplex PCR; in TCRdb, only in-frame clones are kept and a portion is missing. This table holds around 250,000 clones, 80% to 90% found once. The sample was PBMCs or T cells enriched from blood (not recorded which). The receptor set was obtained from a man aged 18 to 30 who had recovered from COVID-19.

V is TRBV27 and J is TRBJ1-1; D ambiguous. The CDR3 consists of 13 residues. Trimming cost V 2 bases and J 5 bases, with 9 bases left between them. The germline CDR1 and CDR2 sequences are MNHEY and SMNVEV (reference sequence). The CDR3 loop reads CASSLATGTEAFF. CDR3 nucleotides: TGTGCCAGCAGTTTAGCGACTGGGACTGAAGCTTTCTTT.

This chain uses TRBV11-2 with TRBJ1-2; 7 bases line up with TRBD1. Germline V CDR1 and CDR2: SGHAT, FQNNGV. V lost 4 bases to trimming and J lost 2 bases; unmatched junction nucleotides: 4. The CDR3 has 14 amino acids. The CDR3 reads CASSSKTGNYGYTF. DNA of the CDR3: TGTGCCAGCAGCTCTAAGACAGGGAACTATGGCTACACCTTC.

This chain joins TRBV13 and TRBJ1-3; D call uncertain. Germline V gives CDR1 PRHDT, CDR2 FYEKMQ (reference sequence). Trimming left V 2 bases short and J 7 bases short, with 9 bases between. The CDR3 extends over 13 amino acids. The CDR3 nucleotides are TGTGCCAGCAGCTTATACGGGAGCAACACCATATATTTT. Protein sequence: CASSLYGSNTIYF.

This chain links TRBV11-2 with TRBJ2-7, with TRBD2 identical over 7 bases. This CDR3 contains 14 residues. CDR1 and CDR2 from the germline V gene are SGHAT and FQNNGV. J lost 2 bases, V lost 5 bases, and 6 bases had no gene match. The CDR3 loop reads CASSLLAETYEQYF. DNA of the CDR3: TGTGCCAGCAGCCTCCTAGCGGAGACCTACGAGCAGTACTTC.

The chain couples TRBV27 to TRBJ2-3; 8 bases line up with TRBD2. The CDR3 covers 16 residues. The germline V gene has CDR1 MNHEY and CDR2 SMNVEV (reference sequence). V lost 5 bases, J lost 0 bases, and 7 bases stayed unmatched. The CDR3 here is CASSLAPSGSTDTQYF. CDR3 coding DNA: TGTGCCAGCAGTCTGGCCCCTAGCGGGAGCACAGATACGCAGTATTTT.

Points on this clone: This sample includes further DNA sequences coding for the same CDR3. The genes are TRBV12-3 or TRBV12-4 and TRBJ1-2; 7 bases fit TRBD1. After removal of 5 bases from V and 5 bases from J, the junction contained 5 bases not matched to a gene. The CDR3 has 13 residues. CDR3 region: CASSPTGEYGYTF. The CDR3 nucleotides are TGTGCCAGCAGTCCTACAGGGGAATATGGCTACACCTTC.

The chain employs TRBV6-5 and TRBJ1-2; perhaps TRBD1 as D (6 bases). The CDR3 consists of 14 residues. V dropped 5 bases and J dropped 2 bases, with 12 bases sitting between them. Per the germline V gene, CDR1 is MNHEY and CDR2 is SVGAGI. The chain's CDR3 is CASSNTGLNYGYTF. The DNA for the CDR3 is TGTGCCAGCAGTAATACAGGGCTGAACTATGGCTACACCTTC.

On this clone: Compared with germline, one end of the junction differs, possibly owing to a read error. This chain links TRBV7-7 with TRBJ1-3; unclear D gene. Germline V CDR1 and CDR2: SSHAT, FNYEAQ (reference sequence). The CDR3 is 9 residues long. The CDR3 DNA reads TGCAAGCCTGGAAACACCATATATTTT. This sequence encodes CKPGNTIYF.

V is TRBV7-9 and J is TRBJ1-4, with a tentative D call TRBD1 (5 bases). The CDR3 covers 15 residues. The germline V gene has CDR1 SEHNR and CDR2 FQNEAQ (reference sequence). The V gene lost 5 bases and the J gene lost 7 bases, with 17 bases spanning the gap. Here the CDR3 reads CASSRRWGGGEKLFF. The CDR3 region has the DNA TGTGCCAGCAGCCGTCGATGGGGCGGGGGTGAAAAACTGTTTTTT.

CDR3 region: CASSWREFTGELFF. The CDR3 nucleotides are TGTGCCAGCAGCTGGAGAGAATTCACCGGGGAGCTGTTTTTT. The chain carries TRBV6-5 and TRBJ2-2, with no clear D. V shed 6 bases and J shed 4 bases, with 12 bases lying between them. This CDR3 is 14 amino acids long. Germline CDR1 MNHEY, CDR2 SVGAGI.

The rearrangement joins TRBV3-1 (or the pseudogene TRBV3-2) to TRBJ2-3, with a tentative D call TRBD1 (5 bases). Germline-derived CDR1 and CDR2 are LGHDT and YNNKEL (reference sequence). The V end was cut by 1 base, the J end by 1 base, with 12 bases between. This CDR3 has 16 residues. The CDR3 DNA is TGTGCCAGCAGCCAAGGACTGACAGTGGGCACAGATACGCAGTATTTT. Translation: CASSQGLTVGTDTQYF.

This clone was recorded only once. The genes are TRBV14 and TRBJ1-1, with D uncertain. The V end lost 0 bases, the J end lost 11 bases, and 10 bases lay between the germline ends. Germline values: CDR1 SGHDN, CDR2 FVKESK. CDR3 size: 12 residues. CDR3 coding DNA: TGTGCCAGCAGCCAAGATGTCGGCGGGGCTTTCTTT. This gives the protein CASSQDVGGAFF. Together with reference TRBV14 and TRBJ1-1, the CDR3 gives the full variable domain: EAGVTQFPSHSVIEKGQTVTLRCDPISGHDNLYWYRRVMGKEIKFLLHFVKESKQDESGMPNNRFLAERTGGTYSTLKVQPAELEDSGVYFCASSQDVGGAFFGQGTRLTVV.

The chain employs TRBV7-2 and TRBJ2-5, with 7 bases fitting TRBD2. The germline CDR1 and CDR2 sequences are SGHTA and FQGNSA. The junction had 3 bases not matched to a gene; V was cut back by 0 bases and J by 8 bases. This CDR3 comprises 13 residues. The CDR3 spells CASSLAGGRTQYF. The CDR3 DNA reads TGTGCCAGCAGCTTAGCGGGGGGGAGAACCCAGTACTTC.

V and J are TRBV19 and TRBJ1-2; unclear D gene. The germline V gene has CDR1 LNHDA and CDR2 SQIVND (reference sequence). The CDR3 totals 15 residues. V was clipped by 3 bases and J by 1 base, with 12 bases between them. The CDR3 here is CASSIETGFNYGYTF. The CDR3 nucleotides are TGTGCCAGTAGTATTGAAACGGGATTTAACTATGGCTACACCTTC.

This chain links TRBV11-2 with TRBJ1-2; 7 bases agree with TRBD1. The J segment lost 2 bases and the V segment lost 6 bases, leaving 6 bases of the junction unmatched. The CDR3 runs to 14 residues. Per germline, CDR1 SGHAT and CDR2 FQNNGV. CDR3 sequence reads: CASRIRGSNYGYTF. The CDR3 coding sequence is TGTGCCAGCAGGATCAGGGGGTCCAACTATGGCTACACCTTC.

The chain carries TRBV7-3 and TRBJ2-2; tentative D call: TRBD2 (5 bases). The CDR3 has 16 residues. Germline CDR1 is SGHTA and CDR2 is FQGTGA. V lost 5 bases and J 0 bases, leaving 13 bases between the germline ends. In DNA form, the CDR3 reads TGTGCCAGCAGCCTATCCTGGCGGGCGAACACCGGGGAGCTGTTTTTT. Amino acids: CASSLSWRANTGELFF.

This chain connects TRBV30 to TRBJ1-1; TRBD1 agrees at 9 bases. J was trimmed by 3 bases and V by 4 bases; bases with no gene match: 6. CDR3 length: 14 residues. Germline assignment: CDR1 GTSNPN and CDR2 SVGIG (reference sequence). The CDR3 sequence: CAWMPGQGYTEAFF. CDR3 sequence (DNA): TGTGCCTGGATGCCGGGACAGGGTTACACTGAAGCTTTCTTT.

This clone was detected only once. The V call is TRBV3-1 (or the pseudogene TRBV3-2), the J call TRBJ1-2, with 7 bases fitting TRBD1. Looked up from germline, CDR1 is LGHDT and CDR2 is YNNKEL (reference sequence). V trimming: 1 base; J trimming: 7 bases; junction bases outside the gene matches: 6. CDR3 length: 14 amino acids. The CDR3 is CASSQAVTGFGYTF. The CDR3 DNA follows: TGTGCCAGCAGCCAAGCCGTGACAGGGTTTGGCTACACCTTC.

The rearrangement joins TRBV19 to TRBJ2-2; 9 bases are a match to TRBD2. This CDR3 contains 15 residues. From germline, CDR1 is LNHDA and CDR2 SQIVND (reference sequence). The ends lost 6 bases at V and 2 bases at J; junction bases unmatched: 4. CDR3 nucleotide sequence: TGTGCCAGTAGCCTAGCGGGGACAAACACCGGGGAGCTGTTTTTT. Amino acids: CASSLAGTNTGELFF. Full variable domain (outside the CDR3, taken from reference TRBV19 and TRBJ2-2): DGGITQSPKYLFRKEGQNVTLSCEQNLNHDAMYWYRQDPGQGLRLIYYSQIVNDFQKGDIAEGYSVSREKKESFPLTVTSAQKNPTAFYLCASSLAGTNTGELFFGEGSRLTVL.

In its sample, this clone was seen once. The chain links TRBV4-1 to TRBJ2-1, with 11 bases aligning to TRBD2. J was trimmed by 0 bases and V by 1 base; bases with no gene match: 8. There are 19 residues in the CDR3. Germline values: CDR1 MGHRA, CDR2 YSYEKL. The CDR3: CASSQAGLAEESSYNEQFF. CDR3 nucleotides: TGCGCCAGCAGCCAAGCGGGACTAGCGGAAGAGAGCTCCTACAATGAGCAGTTCTTC.

The rearrangement joins TRBV6-5 to TRBJ2-7, with 10 bases matching TRBD1. CDR3 length: 15 amino acids. J was trimmed by 1 base and V by 8 bases; bases with no gene match: 8. Germline assignment: CDR1 MNHEY and CDR2 SVGAGI. The CDR3 loop is CASLSGTGASYEQYF. CDR3 coding DNA: TGTGCCAGCCTGTCCGGGACAGGGGCTTCCTACGAGCAGTACTTC.

The chain is built from TRBV5-5 and TRBJ2-2; D remains ambiguous. Trimming removed 5 bases at V and 2 bases at J, with 10 bases between. The CDR3 length is 14 residues. Germline V gives CDR1 SGHKS, CDR2 YYEKEE (reference sequence). CDR3 nucleotides: TGTGCCAGCAGTTACCAGGCTAACACCGGGGAGCTGTTTTTT. This gives the protein CASSYQANTGELFF.

The J gene is TRBJ1-4, the V gene TRBV20-1; D gene ambiguous. CDR1 and CDR2 (germline): DFQATT, SNEGSKA (reference sequence). V was cut by 5 bases and J by 5 bases, with 6 bases left in between. CDR3 size: 11 residues. The CDR3 here is CSALFNEKLFF. In nucleotides, the CDR3 is TGCAGTGCTCTATTCAATGAAAAACTGTTTTTT.

The chain employs TRBV28 and TRBJ2-1, with D maybe TRBD2 (5 bases). CDR3 length: 15 residues. The germline gives CDR1 MDHEN, CDR2 SYDVKM. With 5 bases removed from V and 5 bases from J, the gap between germline ends came to 16 bases. CDR3 region: CASSPPSTGDNEQFF. The CDR3 region has the DNA TGTGCCAGCAGTCCTCCGTCGACCGGGGACAATGAGCAGTTCTTC.

The chain employs TRBV19 and TRBJ2-1, with D possibly being TRBD2 (6 bases). Germline V CDR1 and CDR2: LNHDA, SQIVND (reference sequence). The CDR3 totals 16 residues. V was shortened by 0 bases and J by 4 bases, with 13 bases between the two germline ends. As DNA, the CDR3 is TGTGCCAGTAGTATAGACGGGCAGGGACTTTACAATGAGCAGTTCTTC. The encoded protein is CASSIDGQGLYNEQFF. The variable domain in full, with the rest retrieved from reference TRBV19 and TRBJ2-1, is DGGITQSPKYLFRKEGQNVTLSCEQNLNHDAMYWYRQDPGQGLRLIYYSQIVNDFQKGDIAEGYSVSREKKESFPLTVTSAQKNPTAFYLCASSIDGQGLYNEQFFGPGTRLTVL.

The CDR3 DNA is TGCGCCAGCAGTAATCGTGCCCAGGGAATTTTCACTGAAGCTTTCTTT. Amino acids: CASSNRAQGIFTEAFF. The chain links TRBV5-1 to TRBJ1-1; a weak D match, TRBD1 (5 bases). This CDR3 contains 16 residues. Germline-derived CDR1 and CDR2 are SGHRS and YFSETQ. V was shortened by 5 bases and J by 4 bases, with 21 bases between the two germline ends.

In its sample, this clone was seen once. The chain couples TRBV18 to TRBJ2-7, with 11 positions matching TRBD1. The V gene's germline CDR1 is KGHSH and CDR2 LQKENI. This CDR3 has 14 amino acids. Losses at the gene ends were 4 bases for V and 5 bases for J; bases not matched to a gene: 4. The CDR3 region has the DNA TGTGCCAGCTCACACCTGGGACAGGGGGACGAGCAGTACTTC. It codes for CASSHLGQGDEQYF.